The 6 T cell receptor beta chains presented below share a single source sample, sequenced in a study of blood T cell repertoires in COVID-19. The protocol was immunoSEQ multiplex PCR, while the TCRdb copy is restricted to in-frame clones and leaves out a portion. The table lists about 310,000 clones, about 90% of them singletons. Sequences were obtained from peripheral blood. Source of these receptors: a woman between 40 and 50 years old with COVID-19, enrolled during active disease.

The rearrangement uses TRBV9 and TRBJ2-5; 10 bases line up with TRBD1. J gave up 3 bases and V 0 bases, and 11 bases lay outside the gene matches. Germline CDR1 reads SGDLS; CDR2 reads YYNGEE. This CDR3 region has 18 residues. The CDR3 DNA sequence: TGTGCCAGCAGCGTAGGAGTGGTGGGACAGGGGCTCGAAGAGACCCAGTACTTC. It yields the protein CASSVGVVGQGLEETQYF. Complete variable domain (other parts from reference TRBV9 and TRBJ2-5): DSGVTQTPKHLITATGQRVTLRCSPRSGDLSVYWYQQSLDQGLQFLIQYYNGEERAKGNILERFSAQQFPDLHSELNLSSLELGDSALYFCASSVGVVGQGLEETQYFGPGTRLLVL.

The chain has TRBV27 and TRBJ2-7; 7 bases align to TRBD1. This CDR3 has 13 amino acids. Germline trimming cut 2 bases from V and 12 bases from J; bases unmatched to any gene: 10. CDR1 and CDR2 from the germline V gene are MNHEY and SMNVEV (reference sequence). The CDR3 here is CASSLTLGRGRYF. CDR3 sequence (DNA): TGTGCCAGCAGTTTAACGCTGGGTAGGGGGCGGTACTTC.

The chain employs TRBV29-1 and TRBJ1-1; D is perhaps TRBD1 (6 bases). This CDR3 has 13 amino acids. V shed 7 bases and J shed 1 base, with 13 bases lying between them. The germline gives CDR1 SQVTM, CDR2 ANQGSEA. This chain's CDR3 is CSAAGQSNTEAFF. The CDR3 bases are TGCAGCGCCGCCGGACAGTCGAACACTGAAGCTTTCTTT.

The chain couples TRBV6-5 to TRBJ1-2; TRBD1 aligns across 7 bases. The CDR3 has 15 residues. The germline V gene has CDR1 MNHEY and CDR2 SVGAGI. J gave up 3 bases and V 4 bases, and 8 bases lay outside the gene matches. CDR3 in DNA: TGTGCCAGCAGTTCTACGCAAGGGGGCGACTATGGCTACACCTTC. Protein: CASSSTQGGDYGYTF.

This clone was detected once. This sequence joins TRBV23-1 and TRBJ1-4; D unresolved. TRBV23-1 is labeled an ORF, and its function is uncertain. V lost 0 bases to trimming and J lost 8 bases, with 16 bases between them. This CDR3 comprises 16 residues. The DNA of the CDR3 is TGCGCCAGCAGTCAATCTTCTCCCACCTACCGGGAAAAACTGTTTTTT. This encodes CASSQSSPTYREKLFF.

The rearrangement joins TRBV11-2 to TRBJ2-1, with 8 bases matching TRBD1. This CDR3 region has 15 residues. Germline CDR1 SGHAT, CDR2 FQNNGV. J gave up 2 bases and V 5 bases, and 5 bases lay outside the gene matches. The CDR3 DNA reads TGTGCCAGCAGCCGGCAGGGGGCTCCCTACAATGAGCAGTTCTTC. It codes for CASSRQGAPYNEQFF. The full variable domain, with the rest looked up from reference TRBV11-2 and TRBJ2-1, is EAGVAQSPRYKIIEKRQSVAFWCNPISGHATLYWYQQILGQGPKLLIQFQNNGVVDDSQLPKDRFSAERLKGVDSTLKIQPAKLEDSAVYLCASSRQGAPYNEQFFGPGTRLTVL.